The 28 T cell receptor beta chains listed next were all sequenced from one sample in a study of beta chain features in type 1 diabetes. No antigens are known for them. Study-level points and caveats: Patients with Type 1 diabetes showed moderately but significantly shorter TCRB CDR3s in all four CD4+ subsets.

cDNA synthesis used the whole RNA isolate, giving expressed TCRB sequences. Only in-frame clones appear in the TCRdb table, and some are missing; sequencing was by immunoSEQ multiplex PCR. The repertoire holds 600,000 or so clones, with over 12% as singletons. Sequencing was performed on naive CD4+ T cells from blood. The receptors were sampled from a man younger than 35 with type 1 diabetes.

V gene TRBV4-2 combines with J gene TRBJ2-1; D unclear. The CDR3 runs to 15 residues. The ends were cut back, 0 bases at V and 6 bases at J, with 12 bases in the middle. Germline V CDR1 and CDR2: LGHNA, YNFKEQ. CDR3 sequence reads: CASSQDAGPPNEQFF. The DNA of the CDR3 is TGTGCCAGCAGCCAAGACGCTGGGCCCCCCAATGAGCAGTTCTTC.

In its sample, this clone was seen a few times. This chain's CDR3 is CASSTGRNTEAFF. DNA for the CDR3: TGCGCCAGCTCGACAGGTCGGAACACTGAAGCTTTCTTT. The chain is built from TRBV4-3 and TRBJ1-1; D perhaps matches TRBD1 (6 bases). Between the trimmed V and J ends, which lost 8 bases and 1 base, there was a span of 11 bases. The CDR3 is made up of 13 amino acids. Germline-derived CDR1 and CDR2 are LGHNA and YSLEER.

The sample holds a few counts of this clone. The chain carries TRBV10-3 and TRBJ2-5; perhaps TRBD1 as D (8 bases). Trimming cost V 5 bases and J 5 bases, with 15 bases left between them. The germline CDR1 and CDR2 sequences are ENHRY and SYGVKD. The CDR3 is 14 amino acids. CDR3 DNA sequence: TGTGCCATCAGTAATGACAGGGGAGGGGAGACCCAGTACTTC. Its translation: CAISNDRGGETQYF.

J is TRBJ1-5 and V is TRBV7-9; 7 positions match TRBD1. CDR1 SEHNR and CDR2 FQNEAQ come from the germline V gene (reference sequence). The CDR3 spans 16 residues. J gave up 4 bases and V 1 base, and 7 bases lay outside the gene matches. The CDR3 DNA reads as TGTGCCAGCAGCTTAGGATCCGGGACAGCAAATCAGCCCCAGCATTTT. It encodes CASSLGSGTANQPQHF. The full variable domain, rest sourced from reference TRBV7-9 and TRBJ1-5, is DTGVSQNPRHKITKRGQNVTFRCDPISEHNRLYWYRQTLGQGPEFLTYFQNEAQLEKSRLLSDRFSAERPKGSFSTLEIQRTEQGDSAMYLCASSLGSGTANQPQHFGDGTRLSIL.

This chain's CDR3 is CASSLAGAYNEQFF. CDR3 nucleotide sequence: TGCGCCAGCAGCTTGGCCGGGGCCTACAATGAGCAGTTCTTC. The chain couples TRBV5-1 to TRBJ2-1; maybe TRBD2 (5 bases). Deletions cut 0 bases from V and 2 bases from J, with 6 bases between. Germline V CDR1 and CDR2: SGHRS, YFSETQ. The length of the CDR3 is 14 residues.

This chain uses TRBV5-1 with TRBJ2-3; D is unresolved. Germline loops: CDR1 SGHRS, CDR2 YFSETQ. V lost 1 base and J 4 bases, leaving 16 bases between the germline ends. This CDR3 has 16 residues. The chain's CDR3 is CASSLWSPSGSDTQYF. CDR3 DNA: TGCGCCAGCAGCTTGTGGTCCCCCTCCGGGTCAGATACGCAGTATTTT.

This clone has more than one count but fewer than ten. The chain has TRBV6-6 and TRBJ1-1; no clear D. CDR1 is MNHNY, CDR2 SVGAGI, per germline (reference sequence). There are 12 residues in the CDR3. V lost 0 bases and J lost 6, with 5 bases in between. The CDR3 loop is CASSYSQPEAFF. CDR3 in DNA: TGTGCCAGCAGTTACTCGCAGCCTGAAGCTTTCTTT.

This clone was counted between two and nine times. The chain is built from TRBV7-3 and TRBJ2-7, with 8 bases matching TRBD1. CDR3 size: 13 residues. Trimming removed 6 bases from V and 1 base from J; junction bases left unmatched: 2. CDR1 and CDR2 from the germline V gene are SGHTA and FQGTGA. CDR3 sequence: CASRGTGSYEQYF. The CDR3 bases are TGTGCCAGCAGGGGGACAGGTTCCTACGAGCAGTACTTC.

This chain joins TRBV5-1 and TRBJ2-3; no definite D call. Germline V gene sequence: CDR1 SGHRS, CDR2 YFSETQ. The CDR3 totals 12 residues. Trimming stripped 2 bases from V and 7 bases from J, with 8 bases between. The CDR3 region has the DNA TGCGCCAGCAGCTTCCCAGCCAATACGCAGTATTTT. Encoded protein: CASSFPANTQYF.

J is TRBJ2-2 and V is TRBV18; D could derive from TRBD1 or TRBD2 (5 bases each). Trimming shortened V by 2 bases and J by 6 bases, and 10 bases separated the two germline ends. CDR1 and CDR2 (germline): KGHSH, LQKENI. The CDR3 contains 14 residues. The CDR3 protein is CASSPVRDAGELFF. The CDR3, as DNA: TGTGCCAGCTCACCAGTGAGGGACGCCGGGGAGCTGTTTTTT. The full variable domain, its missing parts supplied by reference TRBV18 and TRBJ2-2, is NAGVMQNPRHLVRRRGQEARLRCSPMKGHSHVYWYRQLPEEGLKFMVYLQKENIIDESGMPKERFSAEFPKEGPSILRIQQVVRGDSAAYFCASSPVRDAGELFFGEGSRLTVL.

This clone has just a few counts. The chain carries TRBV30 and TRBJ1-1; TRBD1 aligns across 9 bases. V lost 6 bases to trimming and J lost 3 bases; unmatched junction nucleotides: 5. CDR1 and CDR2 (germline): GTSNPN, SVGIG (reference sequence). CDR3 size: 13 residues. CDR3 loop: CACPGTGYTEAFF. As DNA, the CDR3 is TGTGCCTGTCCCGGGACAGGGTACACTGAAGCTTTCTTT.

This clone was counted only a few times. CDR3 residues: CASSLDVVTDTQYF. CDR3 nucleotide sequence: TGTGCCAGCAGCCTCGATGTAGTAACAGATACGCAGTATTTT. The gene calls are TRBV6-1 and TRBJ2-3; no definite D call. Trimming stripped 6 bases from V and 3 bases from J, with 13 bases between. CDR3 length: 14 residues. Germline assignment: CDR1 MNHNS and CDR2 SASEGT.

This chain connects TRBV18 to TRBJ2-7, with 9 nucleotides matching TRBD2. V was pared by 2 bases and J by 4 bases, with 6 bases of the junction left unmatched. The germline CDR1 and CDR2 sequences are KGHSH and LQKENI. CDR3 length: 15 residues. The CDR3 sequence: CASSPTGLASYEQYF. The CDR3 DNA reads as TGTGCCAGCTCACCAACGGGACTAGCTTCGTACGAGCAGTACTTC.

A few counts support this clone. V usage is TRBV6-5 and J usage is TRBJ2-1, with D unclear. CDR3 length: 13 residues. Between the trimmed V and J ends, which lost 5 bases and 9 bases, there was a span of 14 bases. CDR1 and CDR2 from the germline V gene are MNHEY and SVGAGI. The CDR3 loop reads CASSTGRRGEQFF. As DNA, the CDR3 is TGTGCCAGCAGTACTGGACGAAGAGGTGAGCAGTTCTTC.

As concerns this clone: A read error may produce the germline difference seen at one junction end. The J gene is TRBJ2-5, the V gene TRBV7-2; no definite D call. The CDR3 extends over 14 amino acids. CDR1 is SGHTA, CDR2 FQGNSA, per germline. In DNA, the CDR3 is TGTGCCAGCAGCTCTAGTGTCGGTCAAGCGACCCAGTACTTC. Residues: CASSSSVGQATQYF.

The table lists this clone with a few counts. V and J are TRBV25-1 and TRBJ2-1; no reliable D call. Trimming left V 1 base short and J 7 bases short, with 17 bases between. CDR1 is MGHDK, CDR2 SYGVNS, per germline. This CDR3 region has 16 residues. DNA of the CDR3: TGTGCCAGCAGTGAATTGGAAAAGAAAGCAAGGAATGAGCAGTTCTTC. This codes for CASSELEKKARNEQFF.

As DNA, the CDR3 is TGTGCCTGGAGTTATCCTGGACTTGGAGGGACTGAAGCTTTCTTT. Translated, it gives CAWSYPGLGGTEAFF. The chain uses TRBV30 and TRBJ1-1, with D unclear. Germline assignment: CDR1 GTSNPN and CDR2 SVGIG (reference sequence). Trimming left V 2 bases short and J 5 bases short, with 18 bases between. The length of the CDR3 is 15 residues.

The chain recombines TRBV15 with TRBJ1-1; the D gene is possibly TRBD1 (6 bases). The V gene's germline CDR1 is LNHNV and CDR2 YYDKDF (reference sequence). Trimming cost V 1 base and J 3 bases, with 9 bases left between them. The CDR3 has 14 residues. The CDR3 loop reads CATSRGTAYTEAFF. The CDR3, as DNA: TGTGCCACCAGCAGAGGGACAGCTTACACTGAAGCTTTCTTT.

V usage is TRBV5-1 and J usage is TRBJ1-5, with 8 bases that match TRBD1. The CDR3 contains 14 residues. V lost 3 bases to trimming and J lost 7 bases; unmatched junction nucleotides: 6. CDR1 SGHRS and CDR2 YFSETQ come from the germline V gene. CDR3 sequence (DNA): TGCGCCAGCAGCTCGGGACAGGAGGGCCAGCCCCAGCATTTT. This gives the protein CASSSGQEGQPQHF. Together with reference TRBV5-1 and TRBJ1-5, the CDR3 gives the full variable domain: KAGVTQTPRYLIKTRGQQVTLSCSPISGHRSVSWYQQTPGQGLQFLFEYFSETQRNKGNFPGRFSGRQFSNSRSEMNVSTLELGDSALYLCASSSGQEGQPQHFGDGTRLSIL.

This rearrangement joins TRBV4-3 to TRBJ1-5, with a weak D call TRBD1 (6 bases). V was cut by 3 bases and J by 4 bases, with 10 bases left in between. The germline CDR1 and CDR2 sequences are LGHNA and YSLEER. This CDR3 region has 14 residues. CDR3 loop: CASSHTGSNQPQHF. The CDR3 DNA reads as TGCGCCAGCAGCCACACAGGGAGTAATCAGCCCCAGCATTTT.

The sample holds a few counts of this clone. The chain carries TRBV30 and TRBJ1-5, with D hard to call. This CDR3 comprises 13 residues. Germline CDR1 is GTSNPN and CDR2 is SVGIG (reference sequence). Trimming cost V 2 bases and J 6 bases, with 11 bases left between them. Here the CDR3 DNA reads TGTGCCTGGAGTACTGATTCGGGTCAGCCCCAGCATTTT. Translated, it gives CAWSTDSGQPQHF.

This clone showed up just a few times. The rearrangement links TRBV29-1 to TRBJ2-1, with D perhaps matching TRBD1 or TRBD2 (5 bases each). The germline V gene encodes CDR1 SQVTM and CDR2 ANQGSEA. Between the trimmed V and J ends, which lost 4 bases and 0 bases, there was a span of 7 bases. This CDR3 region has 13 residues. CDR3 bases: TGCAGCGTTGGGGGACGCTCCTACAATGAGCAGTTCTTC. Translation: CSVGGRSYNEQFF.

The chain has TRBV4-1 and TRBJ2-7; D possibly corresponds to TRBD2 (5 bases). V was pared by 5 bases and J by 4 bases, with 21 bases between. This CDR3 spans 16 amino acids. CDR1 and CDR2 from the germline V gene are MGHRA and YSYEKL. The CDR3 protein is CASSKVPSGDFYEQYF. CDR3 nucleotide sequence: TGCGCCAGCAGCAAAGTCCCCAGCGGAGACTTTTACGAGCAGTACTTC.

This clone has only a few counts. The V gene is TRBV5-1, the J gene TRBJ2-1; TRBD2 matches at 7 bases. The germline V gene encodes CDR1 SGHRS and CDR2 YFSETQ. J lost 6 bases, V lost 2 bases, and 14 bases had no gene match. The CDR3 has 17 residues. The CDR3 is CASSFRSGERGPNEQFF. Here the CDR3 DNA reads TGCGCCAGCAGCTTCCGGTCTGGAGAGCGGGGCCCCAATGAGCAGTTCTTC.

V usage is TRBV7-2 and J usage is TRBJ2-2; D ambiguous. The germline V gene encodes CDR1 SGHTA and CDR2 FQGNSA. The CDR3 loop spans 13 amino acids. Trimming cost V 5 bases and J 6 bases, with 10 bases left between them. The CDR3 DNA follows: TGTGCCAGCAGCCCCCGTGCCTCCGGGGAGCTGTTTTTT. Its protein is CASSPRASGELFF. Combining the CDR3 with reference TRBV7-2 and TRBJ2-2 gives the whole variable domain GAGVSQSPSNKVTEKGKDVELRCDPISGHTALYWYRQSLGQGLEFLIYFQGNSAPDKSGLPSDRFSAERTGGSVSTLTIQRTQQEDSAVYLCASSPRASGELFFGEGSRLTVL.

This clone was counted only a few times. This rearrangement joins TRBV6-6 to TRBJ2-3, with TRBD1 identical over 8 bases. Trimming removed 8 bases from V and 0 bases from J; junction bases left unmatched: 4. The CDR3 consists of 14 residues. Germline V gene sequence: CDR1 MNHNY, CDR2 SVGAGI (reference sequence). The CDR3 region has the DNA TGTGCCAGCCGGACAGGGACCAGCACAGATACGCAGTATTTT. Encoded protein: CASRTGTSTDTQYF.

This clone was observed a few times. The chain joins TRBV4-2 to TRBJ2-3; 7 bases fit TRBD2. The germline gives CDR1 LGHNA, CDR2 YNFKEQ. V lost 4 bases and J lost 8; bases outside the gene matches: 6. This CDR3 has 13 residues. This CDR3 reads CASSPISGGTQYF. CDR3 in DNA: TGTGCCAGCAGCCCAATTTCGGGGGGTACGCAGTATTTT.

This clone was seen a few times. V usage is TRBV7-2 and J usage is TRBJ1-2, with D maybe TRBD1 (5 bases). Trimming removed 5 bases from V and 7 bases from J, with 14 bases in between. This CDR3 comprises 13 residues. The germline V gene has CDR1 SGHTA and CDR2 FQGNSA. The CDR3 sequence: CASSPRVDSGYTF. The CDR3, as DNA: TGTGCCAGCAGCCCAAGGGTCGACAGTGGCTACACCTTC.